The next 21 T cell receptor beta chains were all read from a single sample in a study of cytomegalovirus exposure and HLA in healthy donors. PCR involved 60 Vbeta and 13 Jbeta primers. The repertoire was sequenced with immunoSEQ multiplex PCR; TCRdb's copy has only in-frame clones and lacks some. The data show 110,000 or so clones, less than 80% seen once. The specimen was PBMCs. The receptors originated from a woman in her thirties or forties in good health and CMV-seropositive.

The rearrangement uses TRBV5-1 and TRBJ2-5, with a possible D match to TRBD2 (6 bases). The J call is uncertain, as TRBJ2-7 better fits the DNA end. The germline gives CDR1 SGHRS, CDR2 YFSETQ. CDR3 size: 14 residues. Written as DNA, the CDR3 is TGCGCCAGCAGCTTGGCCGGGGGTGGGTACGAGCAGTACTTC. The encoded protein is CASSLAGGGYEQYF.

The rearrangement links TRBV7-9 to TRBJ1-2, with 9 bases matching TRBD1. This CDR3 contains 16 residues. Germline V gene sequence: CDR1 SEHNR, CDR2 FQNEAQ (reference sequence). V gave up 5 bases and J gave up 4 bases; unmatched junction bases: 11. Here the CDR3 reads CASSVPWTGAGYGYTF. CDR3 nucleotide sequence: TGTGCCAGCAGCGTACCCTGGACAGGGGCTGGCTATGGCTACACCTTC.

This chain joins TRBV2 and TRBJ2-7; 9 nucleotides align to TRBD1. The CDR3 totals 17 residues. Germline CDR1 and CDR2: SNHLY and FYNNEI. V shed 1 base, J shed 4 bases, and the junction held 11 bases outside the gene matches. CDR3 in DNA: TGTGCCAGCAGTGAAGTGCCACCGGGACAGGGTGTTTACGAGCAGTACTTC. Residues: CASSEVPPGQGVYEQYF.

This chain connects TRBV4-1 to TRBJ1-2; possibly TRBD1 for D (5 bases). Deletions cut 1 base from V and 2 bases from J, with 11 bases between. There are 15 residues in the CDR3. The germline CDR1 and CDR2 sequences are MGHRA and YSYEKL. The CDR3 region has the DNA TGCGCCAGCAGCCAAGGAGACAGAATGAACTATGGCTACACCTTC. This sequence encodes CASSQGDRMNYGYTF.

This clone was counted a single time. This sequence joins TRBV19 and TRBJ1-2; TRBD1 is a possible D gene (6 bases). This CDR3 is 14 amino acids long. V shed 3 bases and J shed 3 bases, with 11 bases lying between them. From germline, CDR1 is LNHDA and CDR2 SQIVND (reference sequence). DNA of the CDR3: TGTGCCAGTAGTATTACCAGGGGTGACTATGGCTACACCTTC. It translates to CASSITRGDYGYTF. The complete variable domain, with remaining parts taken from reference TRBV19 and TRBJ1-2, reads DGGITQSPKYLFRKEGQNVTLSCEQNLNHDAMYWYRQDPGQGLRLIYYSQIVNDFQKGDIAEGYSVSREKKESFPLTVTSAQKNPTAFYLCASSITRGDYGYTFGSGTRLTVV.

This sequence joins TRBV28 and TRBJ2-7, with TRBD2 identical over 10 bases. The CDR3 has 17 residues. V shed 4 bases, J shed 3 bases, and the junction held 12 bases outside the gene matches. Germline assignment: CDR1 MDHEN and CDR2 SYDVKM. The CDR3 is CASSSPSGSVGLYEQYF. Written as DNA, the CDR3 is TGTGCCAGCAGTTCTCCTAGCGGGAGTGTCGGGCTCTACGAGCAGTACTTC.

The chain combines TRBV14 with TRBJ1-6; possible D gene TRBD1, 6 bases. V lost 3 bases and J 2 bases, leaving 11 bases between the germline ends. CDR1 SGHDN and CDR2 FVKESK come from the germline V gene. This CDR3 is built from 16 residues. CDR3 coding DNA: TGTGCCAGCAGCCATACAGGGCCAACCTATAATTCACCCCTCCACTTT. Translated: CASSHTGPTYNSPLHF.

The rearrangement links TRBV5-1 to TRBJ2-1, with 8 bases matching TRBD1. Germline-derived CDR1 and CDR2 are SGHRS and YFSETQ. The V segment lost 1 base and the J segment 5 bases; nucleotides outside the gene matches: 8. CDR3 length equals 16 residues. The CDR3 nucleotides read TGCGCCAGCAGCTTGATTGGGCAGGGGGCGCACAATGAGCAGTTCTTC. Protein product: CASSLIGQGAHNEQFF.

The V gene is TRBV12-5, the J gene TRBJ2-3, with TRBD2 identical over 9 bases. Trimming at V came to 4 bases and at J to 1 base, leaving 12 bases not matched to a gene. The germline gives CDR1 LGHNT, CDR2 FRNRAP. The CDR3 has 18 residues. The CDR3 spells CASGSPTSWTSGTDTQYF. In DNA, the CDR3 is TGTGCTAGTGGTTCCCCCACATCCTGGACTAGCGGCACAGATACGCAGTATTTT.

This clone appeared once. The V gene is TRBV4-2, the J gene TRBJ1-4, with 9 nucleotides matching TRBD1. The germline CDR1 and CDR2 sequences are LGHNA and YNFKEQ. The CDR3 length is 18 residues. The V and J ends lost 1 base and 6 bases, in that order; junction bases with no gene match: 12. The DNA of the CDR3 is TGTGCCAGCAGCCAAGGAGGGAACCGGGGGACAGGGTATGAAAAACTGTTTTTT. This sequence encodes CASSQGGNRGTGYEKLFF.

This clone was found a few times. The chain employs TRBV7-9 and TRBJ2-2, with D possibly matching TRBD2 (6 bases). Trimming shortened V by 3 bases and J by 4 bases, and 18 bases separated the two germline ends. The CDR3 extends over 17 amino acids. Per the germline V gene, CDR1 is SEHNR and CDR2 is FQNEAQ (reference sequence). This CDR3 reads CASSFLGGGKGTGELFF. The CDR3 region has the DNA TGTGCCAGCAGCTTCCTTGGTGGCGGGAAAGGCACCGGGGAGCTGTTTTTT.

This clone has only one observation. The CDR3 protein is CASSLGFTEGETQYF. CDR3 nucleotide sequence: TGCGCCAGCAGCTTGGGATTTACAGAGGGAGAGACCCAGTACTTC. J is TRBJ2-5 and V is TRBV5-1, with a possible D match to TRBD2 (5 bases). Trimming shortened V by 0 bases and J by 4 bases, and 13 bases separated the two germline ends. The CDR3 runs to 15 residues. Per germline, CDR1 SGHRS and CDR2 YFSETQ.

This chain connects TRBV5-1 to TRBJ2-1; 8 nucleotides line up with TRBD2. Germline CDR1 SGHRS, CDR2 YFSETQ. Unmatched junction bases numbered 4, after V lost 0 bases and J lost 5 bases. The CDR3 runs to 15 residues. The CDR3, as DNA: TGCGCCAGCAGCTTGGCGGGGGGGGAAAACAATGAGCAGTTCTTC. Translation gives CASSLAGGENNEQFF.

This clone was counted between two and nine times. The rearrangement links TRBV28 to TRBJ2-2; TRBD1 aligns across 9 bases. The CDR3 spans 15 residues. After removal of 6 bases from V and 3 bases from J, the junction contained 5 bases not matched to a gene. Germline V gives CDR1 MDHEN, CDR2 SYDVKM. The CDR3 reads CASRTGGVDTGELFF. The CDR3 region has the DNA TGTGCCAGCAGAACAGGGGGCGTCGACACCGGGGAGCTGTTTTTT.

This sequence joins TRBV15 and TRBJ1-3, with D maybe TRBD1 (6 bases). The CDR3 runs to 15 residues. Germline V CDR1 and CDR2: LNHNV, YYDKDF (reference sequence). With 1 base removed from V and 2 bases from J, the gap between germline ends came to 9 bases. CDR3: CATSRADRPGNTIYF. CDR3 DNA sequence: TGTGCCACCAGCAGAGCCGACAGGCCTGGAAACACCATATATTTT.

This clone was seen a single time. The CDR3 region has the DNA TGTGCCAGCAGTTATTTCCGGGACTACAATGAGCAGTTCTTC. This translates into CASSYFRDYNEQFF. The V call is TRBV6-5, the J call TRBJ2-1; tentatively, D is TRBD2 (5 bases). The germline CDR1 and CDR2 sequences are MNHEY and SVGAGI. This CDR3 spans 14 amino acids. The V end lost 3 bases, the J end lost 3 bases, and 9 bases lay between the germline ends.

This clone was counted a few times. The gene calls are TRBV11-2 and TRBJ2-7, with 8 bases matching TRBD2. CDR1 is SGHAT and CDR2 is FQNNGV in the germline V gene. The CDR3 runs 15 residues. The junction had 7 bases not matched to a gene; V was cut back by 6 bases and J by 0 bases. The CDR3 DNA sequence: TGTGCCAGCAGGCCGGCGGGGGGTAGCTCCTACGAGCAGTACTTC. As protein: CASRPAGGSSYEQYF.

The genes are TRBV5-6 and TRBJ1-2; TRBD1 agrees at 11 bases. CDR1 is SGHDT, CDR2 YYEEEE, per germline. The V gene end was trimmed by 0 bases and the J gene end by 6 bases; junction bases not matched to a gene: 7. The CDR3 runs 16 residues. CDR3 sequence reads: CASSLVSGTGGNGYTF. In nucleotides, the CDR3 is TGTGCCAGCAGCTTGGTTTCCGGGACAGGGGGAAATGGCTACACCTTC.

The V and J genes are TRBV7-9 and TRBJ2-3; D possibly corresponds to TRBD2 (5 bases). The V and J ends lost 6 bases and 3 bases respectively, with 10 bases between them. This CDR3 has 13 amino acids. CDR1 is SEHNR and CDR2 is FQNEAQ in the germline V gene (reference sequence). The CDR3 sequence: CASRPSGTDTQYF. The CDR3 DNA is TGTGCCAGCAGGCCTTCGGGAACAGATACGCAGTATTTT. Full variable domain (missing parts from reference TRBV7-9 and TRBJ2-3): DTGVSQNPRHKITKRGQNVTFRCDPISEHNRLYWYRQTLGQGPEFLTYFQNEAQLEKSRLLSDRFSAERPKGSFSTLEIQRTEQGDSAMYLCASRPSGTDTQYFGPGTRLTVL.

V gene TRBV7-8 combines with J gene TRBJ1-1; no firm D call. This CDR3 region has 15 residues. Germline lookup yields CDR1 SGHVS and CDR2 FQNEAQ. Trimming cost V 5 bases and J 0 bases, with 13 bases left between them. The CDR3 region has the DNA TGTGCCAGCAGCGTTAGTTGGGCGATGAACACTGAAGCTTTCTTT. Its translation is CASSVSWAMNTEAFF.

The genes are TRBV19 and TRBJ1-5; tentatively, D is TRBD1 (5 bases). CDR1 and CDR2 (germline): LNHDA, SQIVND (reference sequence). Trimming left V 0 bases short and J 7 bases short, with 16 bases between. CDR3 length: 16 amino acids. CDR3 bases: TGTGCCAGTAGTATAGAAGCAGTTGGGGGGGGGCAGCCCCAGCATTTT. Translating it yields CASSIEAVGGGQPQHF. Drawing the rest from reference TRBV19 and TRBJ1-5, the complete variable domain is DGGITQSPKYLFRKEGQNVTLSCEQNLNHDAMYWYRQDPGQGLRLIYYSQIVNDFQKGDIAEGYSVSREKKESFPLTVTSAQKNPTAFYLCASSIEAVGGGQPQHFGDGTRLSIL.